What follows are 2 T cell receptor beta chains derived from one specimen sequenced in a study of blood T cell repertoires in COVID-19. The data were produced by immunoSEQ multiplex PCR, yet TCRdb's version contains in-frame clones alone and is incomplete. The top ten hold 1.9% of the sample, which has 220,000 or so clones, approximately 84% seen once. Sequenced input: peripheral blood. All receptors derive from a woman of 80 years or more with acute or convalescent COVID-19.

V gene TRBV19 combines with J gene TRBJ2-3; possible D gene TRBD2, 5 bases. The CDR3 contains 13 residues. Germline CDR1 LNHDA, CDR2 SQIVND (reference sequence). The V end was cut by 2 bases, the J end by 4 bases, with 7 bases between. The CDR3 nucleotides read TGTGCCAGTAGTATAACTAGAGCAGATACGCAGTATTTT. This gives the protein CASSITRADTQYF.

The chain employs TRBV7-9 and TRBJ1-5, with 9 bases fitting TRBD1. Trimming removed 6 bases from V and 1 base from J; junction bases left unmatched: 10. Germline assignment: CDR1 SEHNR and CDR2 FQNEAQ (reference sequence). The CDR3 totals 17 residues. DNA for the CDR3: TGTGCCAGCAGTCGAGACAGGGGGGGAAGAAGCAATCAGCCCCAGCATTTT. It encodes CASSRDRGGRSNQPQHF.